Listed below are T cell receptor beta chains from one sample, sequenced in a study of control samples from healthy donors and cancer patients. Assay used: immunoSEQ multiplex PCR; TCRdb lists only in-frame clones, some missing. Of more than 85,000 clones in the sample, around 89% are singletons; the top ten hold about 16%. Sequencing was carried out using blood. These receptors were taken from a woman in her forties or fifties in good health. Each CDR3 is given without its conserved first and last residue.

cdr3_length,j_call,v_call,cdr3_aa
15,TRBJ2-1,TRBV5-1,ASSPKGPSGAYNEQF
12,TRBJ1-4,TRBV7-6,ASGRATTNEKLF
13,TRBJ1-2,TRBV19,ASRIDGLSGYGYT
15,TRBJ2-1,TRBV24-1,ATSVRDVTRPVNEQF
14,TRBJ2-1,TRBV20-1,SASGLRGAQDNEQF
17,TRBJ1-1,TRBV19,ASTLGGPQLGRVGTEAF
11,TRBJ2-7,TRBV24-1,ATSDPNSYEQY
14,TRBJ1-2,TRBV7-2,ASSLARDRGDYGYT
11,TRBJ1-4,TRBV5-1,ASSLGTGVKLF
12,TRBJ1-3,TRBV19,ASSTGGFGNTIY
12,TRBJ2-1,TRBV19,ATQAGSSYNEQF
11,TRBJ1-5,TRBV28,ASSFGSNQPQH
13,TRBJ1-6,TRBV19,ASTQGPGVDSPLH
12,TRBJ1-3,TRBV3-1/TRBV3-2,ASSLDRAGNTIY
10,TRBJ2-5,TRBV6-1,ASSEAAGTQY
13,TRBJ1-4,TRBV7-3,ASSSTGAANEKLF
13,TRBJ2-5,TRBV7-9,ASSLIPEGQETQY
12,TRBJ1-1,TRBV5-1,ASSLWIGNTEAF